The rows below give T cell receptor beta chains drawn from one sample of a study of beta chain features in type 1 diabetes. Generated by immunoSEQ multiplex PCR, the TCRdb table keeps only in-frame clones and is missing some. This sample carries 150,000 or so clones, roughly 9% of them seen once, and the ten largest clones take approximately 2.3%. Sample: central memory CD4+ T cells from blood. The receptors were sampled from a woman under 30 in good health. Each CDR3 is given with its conserved first and last residue. A D gene is named only where the DNA matches it firmly. Size is stated for part of the rows, as once, few or many counts, or as a class when the clone is expanded.

CDR3 DNA	CDR3 protein	V gene	J gene	clone size	D gene
TGTGCCAGCAGCTTGGGCGGGGGAACCTACGAGCAGTACTTC	CASSLGGGTYEQYF	TRBV7-2	TRBJ2-7	.	TRBD2
TGTGCCAGCAGAATGGACAGGGAGGTTCTCTTT	CASRMDREVLF	TRBV2	TRBJ1-1	few	TRBD1
TGCAGCGTGACGACAGGGTCACTATCTGGAAACACCATATATTTT	CSVTTGSLSGNTIYF	TRBV29-1	TRBJ1-3	few	TRBD1
TGCGCCAGCAGCTTGGACGGGAACACGGGCGGCTACACCTTC	CASSLDGNTGGYTF	TRBV5-1	TRBJ1-2	.	.
TGTGCCAGCACCGTTAAGGGGTCTGGGGCCAACGTCCTGACTTTC	CASTVKGSGANVLTF	TRBV2	TRBJ2-6	many	.
TGTGCCATCAGTGGGAGGTTAGCCTCTGGAAACACCATATATTTT	CAISGRLASGNTIYF	TRBV10-3	TRBJ1-3	many	.
TGTGCCAGTAATGGGGCGGACAGCTCCTACAATGAGCAGTTCTTC	CASNGADSSYNEQFF	TRBV19	TRBJ2-1	many	.
TGTGCCACCAGCAGAGATGGGACAGAACATGGCTTC	CATSRDGTEHGF	TRBV15	TRBJ2-7	.	TRBD1
TGTGCCAGTAGTATTCCTCCCGCTAGCGGGATCGATGAGCAGTTCTTC	CASSIPPASGIDEQFF	TRBV19	TRBJ2-1	few	TRBD2
TGTGCCTGGAGTGTACCAGGGGCGTCCTACGAGCAGTACTTC	CAWSVPGASYEQYF	TRBV30	TRBJ2-7	few	.
TGCGCCAGCAGGAAAGGGGTCTCTGGGGCCAACGTCCTGACTTTC	CASRKGVSGANVLTF	TRBV10-2	TRBJ2-6	.	.
TGTGCCAGCTCACCACCTGGACAGATAATTAGCACAGATACGCAGTATTTT	CASSPPGQIISTDTQYF	TRBV18	TRBJ2-3	few	.
TGCGCCAGCAGCCAAGATCTGTCTAGCACAGATACGCAGTATTTT	CASSQDLSSTDTQYF	TRBV4-1	TRBJ2-3	.	.
TGTGCCAGCAGCTCCCAAAAAGGGGCGCCCGAAAAACTGTTTTTT	CASSSQKGAPEKLFF	TRBV7-2	TRBJ1-4	few	.
TGTGCCAGTAGTATCTTGGCAGGGGGATATGGCTACACCTTC	CASSILAGGYGYTF	TRBV19	TRBJ1-2	.	TRBD1
TGCGCCAGCAGCGCTGGGACAGGCGCCTACGAGCAGTACTTC	CASSAGTGAYEQYF	TRBV5-1	TRBJ2-7	.	TRBD1
TGCAGCGTGGATGGACTAGCGGGAGGTGGGGATGAGCAGTTCTTC	CSVDGLAGGGDEQFF	TRBV29-1	TRBJ2-1	few	TRBD2
TGTGCCAGCAGTGAACGGGGGTCGAGATACAATGAGCAGTTCTTC	CASSERGSRYNEQFF	TRBV6-4	TRBJ2-1	few	.
TGTGCCAGCAGCTTACTCTACCTTAGCACAGATACGCAGTATTTT	CASSLLYLSTDTQYF	TRBV7-2	TRBJ2-3	.	.
TGTGCCAGCTCACCGAGCGGGACTAGCGGGAACACCGGGGAGCTGTTTTTT	CASSPSGTSGNTGELFF	TRBV18	TRBJ2-2	few	TRBD2
TGTGCCAGCAGCCAACGCGGGGACACAGATACGCAGTATTTT	CASSQRGDTDTQYF	TRBV7-3	TRBJ2-3	few	.
TGTGCCAGCAGCTTAGTCGGCGGGACCAATTCACCCCTCCACTTT	CASSLVGGTNSPLHF	TRBV7-9	TRBJ1-6	many	.
TGTGCCTGGAGGCCCCCCGGGAGCACAGATACGCAGTATTTT	CAWRPPGSTDTQYF	TRBV30	TRBJ2-3	few	.
TGTGCCAGCAGCTCGCGGGGGGCGGCAGATACGCAGTATTTT	CASSSRGAADTQYF	TRBV7-9	TRBJ2-3	few	TRBD2
TGTGCCAGCAGCTCGACAAATGGGTACTCGTCCAATGAGCAGTTCTTC	CASSSTNGYSSNEQFF	TRBV7-2	TRBJ2-1	.	.
TGTGCCAGCAGCCCCCCCGTGGGGAGTTCCTTAGCCAAAAACATTCAGTACTTC	CASSPPVGSSLAKNIQYF	TRBV7-8	TRBJ2-4	few	.
TGCAGTGCCAACAGGGCCGGGGAGCTGTTTTTT	CSANRAGELFF	TRBV20-1	TRBJ2-2	.	.